This T cell receptor (beta chain) was captured in a study of control samples from healthy donors and cancer patients. Generated by immunoSEQ multiplex PCR, the TCRdb table keeps only in-frame clones and is missing some. The sample contains over 100,000 clones, around 89% of which appear only once. Trimming removed 7 bases at V and 4 bases at J, with 13 bases between. Germline V gene data show CDR1 as SNHLY and CDR2 as FYNNEI. The CDR3 spans 14 residues. The V gene is TRBV2, the J gene TRBJ1-4, with D uncertain. This TCR derives from a man aged 35 to 55 in good health. The sequencing sample was made of blood. Written as DNA, the CDR3 is TGTGCCAGCACCCGGGCCTGGGTTAATGAAAAACTGTTTTTT. The encoded protein is CASTRAWVNEKLFF.